One sample yielded the 30 T cell receptor beta chains listed below, sequenced in a study of shared clonotypes between healthy human individuals. Profiled with immunoSEQ multiplex PCR; TCRdb holds only in-frame clones, not every one. The sample contains some 1,100,000 clones, approximately 80% of which appear only once. The sample comprised memory CD4+ T cells from PBMCs. Subset defined: CD45RA-negative fraction. These receptors were collected from a man younger than 35 in good health. Some clones in this sample may be carry-over from other donors' samples.

V gene TRBV30 combines with J gene TRBJ2-7, with 7 bases fitting TRBD2. Germline lookup yields CDR1 GTSNPN and CDR2 SVGIG (reference sequence). The V and J ends lost 5 bases and 6 bases, in that order; junction bases with no gene match: 7. The CDR3 loop spans 12 amino acids. This chain's CDR3 is CAWAREEVEQYF. The DNA of the CDR3 is TGTGCCTGGGCCCGGGAGGAGGTCGAGCAGTACTTC.

The chain recombines TRBV5-1 with TRBJ1-5; possible D gene TRBD1, 5 bases. CDR3 size: 15 residues. Germline assignment: CDR1 SGHRS and CDR2 YFSETQ. Trimming took off 0 bases at V and 1 base at J, with 8 bases between the two ends. CDR3 residues: CASSLVGESNQPQHF. The CDR3 bases are TGCGCCAGCAGCTTGGTAGGGGAAAGCAATCAGCCCCAGCATTTT.

The chain employs TRBV28 and TRBJ2-5; a weak D match, TRBD2 (5 bases). The better agreement between TRBJ2-7 and the DNA end casts doubt on the J call. Germline V gene lookup returns CDR1 MDHEN and CDR2 SYDVKM. The CDR3 runs 16 residues. CDR3 sequence reads: CASSPPPTAARDEQYF. The CDR3 nucleotides read TGTGCCAGCAGTCCACCCCCGACGGCGGCGCGGGACGAGCAGTACTTC.

This clone was seen ten or more times. The chain links TRBV28 to TRBJ2-1; no firm D call. Between the trimmed V and J ends, which lost 2 bases and 5 bases, there was a span of 13 bases. Germline V gene data show CDR1 as MDHEN and CDR2 as SYDVKM. This CDR3 is built from 15 residues. In DNA, the CDR3 is TGTGCCAGCAGTTTAGTGTCCGACGGACACAATGAGCAGTTCTTC. This sequence encodes CASSLVSDGHNEQFF.

In its sample, this clone was seen once. V usage is TRBV7-9 and J usage is TRBJ2-7; 8 bases agree with TRBD1. The germline CDR1 and CDR2 sequences are SEHNR and FQNEAQ (reference sequence). The CDR3 has 14 amino acids. The V segment lost 3 bases and the J segment 8 bases; nucleotides outside the gene matches: 9. The CDR3 here is CASSFTGQGAKQYF. CDR3 sequence (DNA): TGTGCCAGCAGCTTCACTGGACAGGGAGCGAAGCAGTACTTC.

The rearrangement joins TRBV27 to TRBJ2-1; TRBD2 aligns across 13 bases. J was trimmed by 7 bases and V by 7 bases; bases with no gene match: 7. The CDR3 covers 15 residues. The germline CDR1 and CDR2 sequences are MNHEY and SMNVEV (reference sequence). The CDR3 DNA follows: TGTGCCAGCATCGAACTAGCGGGAGGGAGGAATGAGCAGTTCTTC. This gives the protein CASIELAGGRNEQFF.

J is TRBJ2-7 and V is TRBV25-1, with 9 nucleotides matching TRBD1. CDR3 size: 14 residues. The V gene's germline CDR1 is MGHDK and CDR2 SYGVNS. Trimming removed 1 base from V and 6 bases from J; junction bases left unmatched: 4. CDR3 bases: TGTGCCAGCAGTGAATTTGGGACAGGGCCCGAGCAGTACTTC. It specifies CASSEFGTGPEQYF.

CDR3 sequence: CASSVGGRGEKLFF. The CDR3 nucleotides read TGTGCCAGCAGCGTAGGGGGTCGGGGGGAAAAACTGTTTTTT. The chain employs TRBV9 and TRBJ1-4; perhaps TRBD1 as D (5 bases). Germline CDR1 is SGDLS and CDR2 is YYNGEE. There are 14 residues in the CDR3. Trimming took 0 bases from V and 8 from J, leaving 11 bases between them.

This clone showed up just a few times. The chain couples TRBV6-6 to TRBJ1-3; D may be TRBD1 (5 bases). CDR1 and CDR2 from the germline V gene are MNHNY and SVGAGI (reference sequence). V was pared by 6 bases and J by 3 bases, with 18 bases between. CDR3 length: 16 residues. DNA for the CDR3: TGTGCCAGCAGGCATCGCCAGTCGGGGGTTGGAAACACCATATATTTT. Translation: CASRHRQSGVGNTIYF.

This clone was seen only once. The rearrangement uses TRBV5-1 and TRBJ2-1; 8 bases match TRBD2. The junction had 12 bases not matched to a gene; V was cut back by 0 bases and J by 4 bases. From germline, CDR1 is SGHRS and CDR2 YFSETQ. This CDR3 region has 18 residues. CDR3 DNA: TGCGCCAGCAGCTTGGATAATCGAGCGGGAGTGGGATACAATGAGCAGTTCTTC. Its protein is CASSLDNRAGVGYNEQFF.

V and J are TRBV9 and TRBJ2-1; D is unresolved. Per the germline V gene, CDR1 is SGDLS and CDR2 is YYNGEE. The V end was cut by 5 bases, the J end by 10 bases, with 16 bases between. The CDR3 spans 13 residues. The CDR3 DNA reads TGTGCCAGCAGGGAGATAAGAGGTGGGGAGCAGTTCTTC. This encodes CASREIRGGEQFF.

The chain couples TRBV5-1 to TRBJ2-1, with TRBD1 identical over 8 bases. CDR3 length: 14 amino acids. The germline CDR1 and CDR2 sequences are SGHRS and YFSETQ. V shed 4 bases and J 7 bases; nucleotides not matched to a gene: 7. The DNA for the CDR3 is TGCGCCAGCAGCCCCGGACAGGGATTAAATGAGCAGTTCTTC. The encoded protein is CASSPGQGLNEQFF.

The chain recombines TRBV7-9 with TRBJ1-3; D gene unclear. The CDR3 has 16 residues. The V gene lost 4 bases and the J gene lost 0 bases, with 13 bases spanning the gap. Per the germline V gene, CDR1 is SEHNR and CDR2 is FQNEAQ (reference sequence). Written as DNA, the CDR3 is TGTGCCAGCAGCTCCTATGTCAGCCGCTCTGGAAACACCATATATTTT. Protein product: CASSSYVSRSGNTIYF.

This chain links TRBV6-6 with TRBJ2-2; 8 bases are a match to TRBD2. Germline lookup yields CDR1 MNHNY and CDR2 SVGAGI (reference sequence). The V and J ends lost 10 bases and 3 bases, in that order; junction bases with no gene match: 13. The CDR3 runs to 16 residues. The CDR3 DNA reads TGTGCCACCCAACCGGAAAGCGGGAGATACACCGGGGAGCTGTTTTTT. Its translation: CATQPESGRYTGELFF.

The genes are TRBV18 and TRBJ1-4; 9 nucleotides align to TRBD1. The ends lost 5 bases at V and 6 bases at J; junction bases unmatched: 7. In germline, CDR1 is KGHSH, CDR2 LQKENI. CDR3 length equals 15 residues. The CDR3 is CASSRAGQGYEKLFF. DNA of the CDR3: TGTGCCAGCTCAAGAGCGGGACAGGGTTATGAAAAACTGTTTTTT.

The genes are TRBV29-1 and TRBJ1-1; TRBD1 might be the D (6 bases). The germline V and J ends were trimmed by 6 bases and 2 bases, with 16 bases remaining between them. CDR1 SQVTM and CDR2 ANQGSEA come from the germline V gene. The CDR3 runs 14 residues. CDR3 sequence: CSVHRESFNTEAFF. As DNA, the CDR3 is TGCAGCGTGCACAGGGAATCGTTTAACACTGAAGCTTTCTTT.

V and J are TRBV7-2 and TRBJ2-5; D not resolved. V gave up 5 bases and J gave up 1 base, with 14 bases separating them. The CDR3 covers 15 residues. Looked up from germline, CDR1 is SGHTA and CDR2 is FQGNSA. CDR3 amino acids: CASSPHGMTQETQYF. Here the CDR3 DNA reads TGTGCCAGCAGCCCCCATGGTATGACCCAAGAGACCCAGTACTTC.

This clone appeared a few times. The J gene is TRBJ1-5, the V gene TRBV7-7, with a possible D match to TRBD1 (5 bases). The V gene's germline CDR1 is SSHAT and CDR2 FNYEAQ (reference sequence). With 1 base removed from V and 5 bases from J, the gap between germline ends came to 9 bases. The CDR3 has 14 residues. The CDR3 loop is CASSLESRDQPQHF. The CDR3, as DNA: TGTGCCAGCAGCTTAGAGTCCAGGGATCAGCCCCAGCATTTT.

This chain uses TRBV10-3 with TRBJ2-7; maybe TRBD1 (6 bases). There are 16 residues in the CDR3. Looked up from germline, CDR1 is ENHRY and CDR2 is SYGVKD. V lost 4 bases and J lost 2, with 18 bases in between. The CDR3 here is CAISAGQGTVTYEQYF. The CDR3 DNA is TGTGCCATCAGTGCGGGTCAGGGGACCGTAACCTACGAGCAGTACTTC.

This chain uses TRBV30 with TRBJ1-2; possibly TRBD1 for D (6 bases). Looked up from germline, CDR1 is GTSNPN and CDR2 is SVGIG (reference sequence). There are 14 residues in the CDR3. Trimming took 1 base from V and 2 from J, leaving 11 bases between them. CDR3 in amino acids: CAWSGGLGNYGYTF. CDR3 nucleotides: TGTGCCTGGAGTGGGGGGCTCGGGAACTATGGCTACACCTTC.

Note on this clone: A much larger clone is a single base away; this may be a read error. The chain is built from TRBV7-8 and TRBJ1-1; 9 bases align to TRBD1. The CDR3 runs to 14 residues. CDR1 is SGHVS and CDR2 is FQNEAQ in the germline V gene. The V gene end was trimmed by 4 bases and the J gene end by 1 base; junction bases not matched to a gene: 1. The CDR3 reads CASSSDRGNTEAFF. CDR3 in DNA: TGTGCCAGCAGCTCGGACAGGGGGAACACTGAAGCTTTCTTT.

With respect to this clone: Other DNA variants within this sample encode the same CDR3. This sequence joins TRBV5-1 and TRBJ2-7, with 8 bases identical to TRBD1. Germline assignment: CDR1 SGHRS and CDR2 YFSETQ. CDR3 length: 14 amino acids. Losses at the gene ends were 4 bases for V and 2 bases for J; bases not matched to a gene: 5. Here the CDR3 DNA reads TGCGCCAGCAGCCGGGGACAGGCCACCTACGAGCAGTACTTC. The encoded protein is CASSRGQATYEQYF.

J is TRBJ2-7 and V is TRBV6-6; 11 bases fit TRBD2. CDR1 is MNHNY and CDR2 is SVGAGI in the germline V gene (reference sequence). Trimming at V came to 3 bases and at J to 7 bases, leaving 5 bases not matched to a gene. The CDR3 contains 14 residues. This CDR3 reads CASSYILAGGEQYF. The CDR3 bases are TGTGCCAGCAGTTATATCCTAGCGGGAGGAGAGCAGTACTTC.

The J gene is TRBJ1-4, the V gene TRBV18, with D possibly TRBD1 on 5 matching bases. CDR1 is KGHSH and CDR2 is LQKENI in the germline V gene. Trimming removed 2 bases from V and 8 bases from J, with 12 bases in between. The CDR3 extends over 14 amino acids. CDR3 protein: CASSPGHVYEKLFF. For the CDR3, the DNA is TGTGCCAGCTCACCAGGACATGTTTACGAAAAACTGTTTTTT. Using reference TRBV18 and TRBJ1-4 for the parts outside the CDR3, the full variable domain is NAGVMQNPRHLVRRRGQEARLRCSPMKGHSHVYWYRQLPEEGLKFMVYLQKENIIDESGMPKERFSAEFPKEGPSILRIQQVVRGDSAAYFCASSPGHVYEKLFFGSGTQLSVL.

The chain couples TRBV5-4 to TRBJ2-1; 7 positions match TRBD2. Germline values: CDR1 SGHNT, CDR2 YYREEE (reference sequence). This CDR3 spans 14 amino acids. V shed 4 bases, J shed 9 bases, and the junction held 10 bases outside the gene matches. The chain's CDR3 is CASSPGGTGGEQFF. In nucleotides, the CDR3 is TGTGCCAGCAGCCCGGGGGGTACAGGTGGTGAGCAGTTCTTC.

The chain joins TRBV6-5 to TRBJ1-1; no reliable D call. The CDR3 sequence is 16 residues long. CDR1 and CDR2 from the germline V gene are MNHEY and SVGAGI. V lost 1 base and J 4 bases, leaving 16 bases between the germline ends. The CDR3 loop reads CASSYFIPKQGTEAFF. The CDR3 coding sequence is TGTGCCAGCAGTTACTTTATCCCTAAACAAGGCACTGAAGCTTTCTTT.

The genes are TRBV2 and TRBJ2-3, with D perhaps matching TRBD2 (5 bases). V lost 8 bases, J lost 5 bases, and 11 bases lay in between. CDR1 is SNHLY and CDR2 is FYNNEI in the germline V gene. The CDR3 is 12 amino acids. The CDR3 coding sequence is TGTGCCAGCCAGTTGGCGGGAGATACGCAGTATTTT. Residues: CASQLAGDTQYF.

V gene TRBV5-1 combines with J gene TRBJ2-3; 8 bases are shared with TRBD2. The CDR3 sequence is 15 residues long. V trimming: 4 bases; J trimming: 0 bases; junction bases outside the gene matches: 4. Germline V CDR1 and CDR2: SGHRS, YFSETQ. The CDR3 spells CASSVTSVSTDTQYF. The CDR3 nucleotides read TGCGCCAGCAGCGTGACTAGCGTGAGCACAGATACGCAGTATTTT.

The chain has TRBV6-5 and TRBJ2-2, with a weak D call TRBD2 (5 bases). V shed 6 bases and J shed 7 bases, with 18 bases lying between them. Germline values: CDR1 MNHEY, CDR2 SVGAGI. The CDR3 runs to 15 residues. The CDR3 nucleotides are TGTGCCAGCAGGGAGGAGGCGTTGCAAGGCGGGGAGCTGTTTTTT. This gives the protein CASREEALQGGELFF.

The J gene is TRBJ1-3, the V gene TRBV28, with D maybe TRBD1 (5 bases). CDR3 size: 17 residues. V was clipped by 6 bases and J by 0 bases, with 18 bases between them. Germline lookup yields CDR1 MDHEN and CDR2 SYDVKM. The CDR3 DNA is TGTGCCAGCAGCCCCCCGGGACTTCCTTTCTCTGGAAACACCATATATTTT. Encoded protein: CASSPPGLPFSGNTIYF.